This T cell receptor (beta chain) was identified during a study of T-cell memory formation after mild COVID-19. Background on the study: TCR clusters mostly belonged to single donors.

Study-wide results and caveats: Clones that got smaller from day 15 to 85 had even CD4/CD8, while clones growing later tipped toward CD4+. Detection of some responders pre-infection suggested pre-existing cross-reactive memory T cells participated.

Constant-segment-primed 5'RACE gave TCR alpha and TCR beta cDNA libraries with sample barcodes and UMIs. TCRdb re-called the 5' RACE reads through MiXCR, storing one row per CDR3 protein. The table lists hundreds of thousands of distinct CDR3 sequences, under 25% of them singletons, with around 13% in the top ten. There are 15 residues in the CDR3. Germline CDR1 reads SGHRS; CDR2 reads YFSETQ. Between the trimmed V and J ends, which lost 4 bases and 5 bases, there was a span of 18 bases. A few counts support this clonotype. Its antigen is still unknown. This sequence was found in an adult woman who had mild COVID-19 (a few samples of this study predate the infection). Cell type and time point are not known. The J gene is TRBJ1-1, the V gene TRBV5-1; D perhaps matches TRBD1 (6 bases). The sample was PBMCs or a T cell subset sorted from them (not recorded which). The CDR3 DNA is TGCGCCAGCAGCCGGGGGGCAGGGAGTGATACTGAAGCTTTCTTT. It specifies CASSRGAGSDTEAFF.